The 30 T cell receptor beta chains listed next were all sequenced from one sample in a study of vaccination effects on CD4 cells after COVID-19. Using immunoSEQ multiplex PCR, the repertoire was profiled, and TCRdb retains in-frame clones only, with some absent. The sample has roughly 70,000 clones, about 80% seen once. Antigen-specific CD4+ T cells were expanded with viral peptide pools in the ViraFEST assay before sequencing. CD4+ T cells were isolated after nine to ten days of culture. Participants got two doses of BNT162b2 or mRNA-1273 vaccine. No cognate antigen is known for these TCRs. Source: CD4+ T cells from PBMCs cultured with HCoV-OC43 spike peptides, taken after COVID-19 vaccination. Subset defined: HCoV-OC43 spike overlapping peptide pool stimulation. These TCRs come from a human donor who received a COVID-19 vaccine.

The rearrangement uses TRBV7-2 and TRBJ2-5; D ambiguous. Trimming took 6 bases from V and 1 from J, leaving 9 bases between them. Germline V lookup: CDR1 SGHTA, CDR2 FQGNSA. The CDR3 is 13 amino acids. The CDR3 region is CASRLPSQETQYF. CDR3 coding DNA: TGTGCCAGCAGGTTGCCCTCCCAAGAGACCCAGTACTTC.

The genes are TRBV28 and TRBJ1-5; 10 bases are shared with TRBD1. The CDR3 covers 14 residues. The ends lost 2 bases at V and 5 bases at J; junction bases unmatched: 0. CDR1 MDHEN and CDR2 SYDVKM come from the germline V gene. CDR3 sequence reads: CASSLGTGDQPQHF. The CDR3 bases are TGTGCCAGCAGTTTAGGGACAGGGGATCAGCCCCAGCATTTT.

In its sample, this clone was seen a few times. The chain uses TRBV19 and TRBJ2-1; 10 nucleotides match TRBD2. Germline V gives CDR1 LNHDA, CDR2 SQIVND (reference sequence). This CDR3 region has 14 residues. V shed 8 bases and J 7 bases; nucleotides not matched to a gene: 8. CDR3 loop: CASSWTSGGNEQFF. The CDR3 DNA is TGTGCCAGTTCATGGACTAGCGGTGGGAATGAGCAGTTCTTC.

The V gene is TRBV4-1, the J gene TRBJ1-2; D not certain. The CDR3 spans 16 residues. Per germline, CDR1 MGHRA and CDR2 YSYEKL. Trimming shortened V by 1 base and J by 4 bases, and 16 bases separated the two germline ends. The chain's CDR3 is CASSQVDRVLSYGYTF. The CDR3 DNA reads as TGCGCCAGCAGCCAAGTGGATCGAGTTCTTTCCTATGGCTACACCTTC.

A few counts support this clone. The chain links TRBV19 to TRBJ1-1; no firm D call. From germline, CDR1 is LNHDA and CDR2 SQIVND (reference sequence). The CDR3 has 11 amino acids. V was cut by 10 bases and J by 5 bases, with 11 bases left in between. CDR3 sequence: CATTRATEAFF. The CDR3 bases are TGTGCCACCACGAGGGCGACTGAAGCTTTCTTT. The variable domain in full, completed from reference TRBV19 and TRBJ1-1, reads DGGITQSPKYLFRKEGQNVTLSCEQNLNHDAMYWYRQDPGQGLRLIYYSQIVNDFQKGDIAEGYSVSREKKESFPLTVTSAQKNPTAFYLCATTRATEAFFGQGTRLTVV.

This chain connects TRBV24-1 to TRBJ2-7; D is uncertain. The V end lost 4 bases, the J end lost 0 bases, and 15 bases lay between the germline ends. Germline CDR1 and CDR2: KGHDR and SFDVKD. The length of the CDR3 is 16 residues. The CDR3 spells CATSDALLGNSYEQYV. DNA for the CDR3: TGTGCCACCAGTGACGCTCTTCTAGGGAACTCCTACGAGCAGTACGTC.

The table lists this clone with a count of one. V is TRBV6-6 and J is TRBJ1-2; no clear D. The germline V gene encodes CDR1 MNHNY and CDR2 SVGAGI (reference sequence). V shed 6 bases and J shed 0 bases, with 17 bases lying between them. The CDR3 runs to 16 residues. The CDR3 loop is CASREIGSPTNYGYTF. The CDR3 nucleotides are TGTGCCAGCAGGGAAATAGGGTCGCCCACTAACTATGGCTACACCTTC.

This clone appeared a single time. The CDR3 spells CASSKDRGLLGNTIYF. CDR3 coding DNA: TGTGCCAGCAGCAAGGACAGGGGGCTGTTGGGAAACACCATATATTTT. V usage is TRBV27 and J usage is TRBJ1-3, with 11 positions matching TRBD1. The CDR3 length is 16 residues. CDR1 MNHEY and CDR2 SMNVEV come from the germline V gene (reference sequence). Unmatched junction bases numbered 8, after V lost 6 bases and J lost 4 bases.

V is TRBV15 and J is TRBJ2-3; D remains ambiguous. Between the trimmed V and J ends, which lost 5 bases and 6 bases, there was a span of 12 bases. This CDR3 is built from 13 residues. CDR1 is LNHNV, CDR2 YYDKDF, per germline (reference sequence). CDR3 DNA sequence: TGTGCCACCAGCTTTCGGTCCGGCGATACGCAGTATTTT. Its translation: CATSFRSGDTQYF.

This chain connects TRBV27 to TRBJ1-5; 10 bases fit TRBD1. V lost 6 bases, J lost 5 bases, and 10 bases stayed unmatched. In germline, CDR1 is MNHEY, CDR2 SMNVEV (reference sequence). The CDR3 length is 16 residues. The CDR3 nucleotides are TGTGCCAGCAGCCCCTATAGGACAGGGGGTTATCAGCCCCAGCATTTT. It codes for CASSPYRTGGYQPQHF.

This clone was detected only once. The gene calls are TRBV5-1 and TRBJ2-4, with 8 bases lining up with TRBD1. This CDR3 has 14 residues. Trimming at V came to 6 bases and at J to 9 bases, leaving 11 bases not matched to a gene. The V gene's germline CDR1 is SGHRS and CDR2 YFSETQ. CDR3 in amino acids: CASTLGTGGAIQYF. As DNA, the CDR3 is TGCGCCAGCACTTTGGGGACAGGTGGGGCCATTCAGTACTTC. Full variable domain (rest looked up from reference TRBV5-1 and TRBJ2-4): KAGVTQTPRYLIKTRGQQVTLSCSPISGHRSVSWYQQTPGQGLQFLFEYFSETQRNKGNFPGRFSGRQFSNSRSEMNVSTLELGDSALYLCASTLGTGGAIQYFGAGTRLSVL.

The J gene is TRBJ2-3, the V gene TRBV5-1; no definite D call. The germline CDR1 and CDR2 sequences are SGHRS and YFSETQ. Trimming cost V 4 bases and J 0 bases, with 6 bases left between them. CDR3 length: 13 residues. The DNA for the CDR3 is TGCGCCAGCAGCAGATCTAGCACAGATACGCAGTATTTT. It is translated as CASSRSSTDTQYF.

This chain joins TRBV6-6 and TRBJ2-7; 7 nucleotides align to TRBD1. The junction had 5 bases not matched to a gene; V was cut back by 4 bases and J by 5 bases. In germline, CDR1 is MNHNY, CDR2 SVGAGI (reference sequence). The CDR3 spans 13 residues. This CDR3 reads CASSSLGQHEQYV. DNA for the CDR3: TGTGCCAGCAGTTCCCTGGGACAGCACGAGCAGTACGTC.

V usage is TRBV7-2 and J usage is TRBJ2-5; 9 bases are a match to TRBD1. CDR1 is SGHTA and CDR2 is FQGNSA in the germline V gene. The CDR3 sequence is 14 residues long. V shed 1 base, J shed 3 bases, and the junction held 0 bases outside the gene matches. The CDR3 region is CASSLGDREETQYF. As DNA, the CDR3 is TGTGCCAGCAGCTTAGGGGACAGGGAAGAGACCCAGTACTTC.

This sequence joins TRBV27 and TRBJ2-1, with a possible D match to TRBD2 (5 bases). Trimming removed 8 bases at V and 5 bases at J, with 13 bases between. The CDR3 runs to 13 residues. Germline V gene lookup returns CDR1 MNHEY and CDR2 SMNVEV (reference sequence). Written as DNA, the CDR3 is TGTGCCAGCCGCCGGGGAGTAGACAATGAGCAGTTCTTC. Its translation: CASRRGVDNEQFF.

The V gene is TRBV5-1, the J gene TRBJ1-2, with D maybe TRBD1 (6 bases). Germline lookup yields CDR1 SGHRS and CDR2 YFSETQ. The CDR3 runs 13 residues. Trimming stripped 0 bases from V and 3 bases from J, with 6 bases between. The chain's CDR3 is CASSLAGDYGYTF. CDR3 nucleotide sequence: TGCGCCAGCAGCTTGGCAGGGGACTATGGCTACACCTTC.

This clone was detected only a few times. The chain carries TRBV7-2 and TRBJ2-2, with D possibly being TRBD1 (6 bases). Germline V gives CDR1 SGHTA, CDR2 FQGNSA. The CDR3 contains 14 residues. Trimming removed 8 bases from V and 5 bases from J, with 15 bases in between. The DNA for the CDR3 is TGTGCCAGCCTGCTGGGGGCCCGGACCGGGGAGCTGTTTTTT. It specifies CASLLGARTGELFF.

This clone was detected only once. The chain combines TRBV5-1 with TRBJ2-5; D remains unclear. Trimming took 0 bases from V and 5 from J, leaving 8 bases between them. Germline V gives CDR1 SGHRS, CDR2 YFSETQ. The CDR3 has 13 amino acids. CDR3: CASSLVVWETQYF. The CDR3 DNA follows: TGCGCCAGCAGCTTGGTTGTATGGGAGACCCAGTACTTC.

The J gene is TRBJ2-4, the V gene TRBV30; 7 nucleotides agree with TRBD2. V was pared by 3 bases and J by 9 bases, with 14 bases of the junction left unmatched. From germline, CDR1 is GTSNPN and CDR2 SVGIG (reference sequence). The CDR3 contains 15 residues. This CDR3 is CAWSPGGGTGRIQYF. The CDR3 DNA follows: TGTGCCTGGAGCCCTGGGGGGGGGACGGGACGCATTCAGTACTTC.

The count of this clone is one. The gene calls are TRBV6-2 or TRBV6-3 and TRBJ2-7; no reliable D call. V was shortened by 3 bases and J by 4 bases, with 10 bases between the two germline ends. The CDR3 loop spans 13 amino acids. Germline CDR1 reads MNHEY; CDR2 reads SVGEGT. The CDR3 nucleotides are TGTGCCAGCAGTTATGGCGGATTGTACGAGCAGTACGTC. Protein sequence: CASSYGGLYEQYV.

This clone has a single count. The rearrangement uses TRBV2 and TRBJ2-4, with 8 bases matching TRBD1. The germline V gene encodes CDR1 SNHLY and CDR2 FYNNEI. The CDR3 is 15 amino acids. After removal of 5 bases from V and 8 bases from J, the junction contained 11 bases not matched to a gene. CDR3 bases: TGTGCCAGCAGTACCCCCGGGACAGGAGGGGACATTCAGTACTTC. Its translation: CASSTPGTGGDIQYF.

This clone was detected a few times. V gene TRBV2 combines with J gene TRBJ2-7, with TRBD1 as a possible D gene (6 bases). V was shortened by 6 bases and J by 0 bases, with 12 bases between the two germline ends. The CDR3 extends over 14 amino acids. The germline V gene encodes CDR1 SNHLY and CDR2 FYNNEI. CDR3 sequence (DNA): TGTGCCAGCAGGACAGGAACGAGCTCCTACGAGCAGTACGTC. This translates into CASRTGTSSYEQYV.

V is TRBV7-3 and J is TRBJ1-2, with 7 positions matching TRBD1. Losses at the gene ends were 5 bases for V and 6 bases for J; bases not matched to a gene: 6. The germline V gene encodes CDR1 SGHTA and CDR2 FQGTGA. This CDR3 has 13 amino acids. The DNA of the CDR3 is TGTGCCAGCAGCCAGAGGACAGGCGATGGCTACACCTTC. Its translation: CASSQRTGDGYTF.

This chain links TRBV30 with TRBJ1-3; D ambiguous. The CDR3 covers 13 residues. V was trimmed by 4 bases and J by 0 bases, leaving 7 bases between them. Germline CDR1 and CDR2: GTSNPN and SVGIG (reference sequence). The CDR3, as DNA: TGTGCCTGGATTTCTGGCTCTGGAAACACCATATATTTT. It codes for CAWISGSGNTIYF.

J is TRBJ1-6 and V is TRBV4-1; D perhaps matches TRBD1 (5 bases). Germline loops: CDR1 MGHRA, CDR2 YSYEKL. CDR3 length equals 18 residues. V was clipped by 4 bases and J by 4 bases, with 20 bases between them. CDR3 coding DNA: TGCGCCAGCAGCCTGACAAAGGCAGGGACTCTTTATAATTCACCCCTCCACTTT. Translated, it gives CASSLTKAGTLYNSPLHF.

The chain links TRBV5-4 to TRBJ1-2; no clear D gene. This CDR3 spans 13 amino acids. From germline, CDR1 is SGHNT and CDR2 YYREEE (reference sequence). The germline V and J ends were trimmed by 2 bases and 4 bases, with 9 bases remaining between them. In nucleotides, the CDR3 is TGTGCCAGCAGCTTTTCATCCTCCTATGGCTACACCTTC. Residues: CASSFSSSYGYTF.

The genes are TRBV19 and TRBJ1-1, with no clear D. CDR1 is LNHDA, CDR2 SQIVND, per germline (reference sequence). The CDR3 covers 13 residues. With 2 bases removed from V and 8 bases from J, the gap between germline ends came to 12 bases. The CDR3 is CASSIRGNGEAFF. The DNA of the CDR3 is TGTGCCAGTAGTATAAGAGGGAACGGGGAAGCTTTCTTT.

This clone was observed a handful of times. CDR3 in amino acids: CASSLDRGGEKLFF. In nucleotides, the CDR3 is TGTGCCAGCAGTTTGGACAGGGGAGGGGAAAAACTGTTTTTT. The genes are TRBV2 and TRBJ1-4; TRBD1 matches at 9 bases. The ends lost 5 bases at V and 8 bases at J; junction bases unmatched: 6. The CDR3 covers 14 residues. The V gene's germline CDR1 is SNHLY and CDR2 FYNNEI.

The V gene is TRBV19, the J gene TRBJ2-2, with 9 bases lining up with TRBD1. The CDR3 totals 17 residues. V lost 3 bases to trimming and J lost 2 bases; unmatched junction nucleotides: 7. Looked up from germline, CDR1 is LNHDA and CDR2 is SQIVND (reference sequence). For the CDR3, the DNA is TGTGCCAGTAGTATTGGACAGGGGATATTTAACACCGGGGAGCTGTTTTTT. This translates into CASSIGQGIFNTGELFF.

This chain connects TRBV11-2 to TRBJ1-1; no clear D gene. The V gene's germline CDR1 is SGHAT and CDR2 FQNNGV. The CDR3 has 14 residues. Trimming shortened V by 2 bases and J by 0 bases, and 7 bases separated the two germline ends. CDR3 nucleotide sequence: TGTGCCAGCAGCTTAAGTGACATGAACACTGAAGCTTTCTTT. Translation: CASSLSDMNTEAFF.